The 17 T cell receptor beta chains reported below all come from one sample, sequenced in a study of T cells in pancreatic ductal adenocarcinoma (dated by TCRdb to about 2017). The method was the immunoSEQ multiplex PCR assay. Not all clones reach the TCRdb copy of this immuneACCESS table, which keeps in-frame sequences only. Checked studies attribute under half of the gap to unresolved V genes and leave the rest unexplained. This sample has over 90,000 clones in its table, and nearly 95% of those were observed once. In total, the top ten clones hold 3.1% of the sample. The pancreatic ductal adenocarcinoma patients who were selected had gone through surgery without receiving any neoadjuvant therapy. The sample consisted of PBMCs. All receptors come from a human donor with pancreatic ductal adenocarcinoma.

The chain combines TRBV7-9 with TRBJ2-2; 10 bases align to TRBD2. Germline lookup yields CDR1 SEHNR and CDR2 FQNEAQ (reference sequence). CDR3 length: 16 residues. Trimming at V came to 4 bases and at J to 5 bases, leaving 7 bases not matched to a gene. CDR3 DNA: TGTGCCAGCAGCTCAAGACTAGCGGGTGATACCGGGGAGCTGTTTTTT. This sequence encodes CASSSRLAGDTGELFF.

CDR3 DNA: TGTGCCACCTCACTTGGGACTTCCTACAATGAGCAGTTCTTC. Translated, it gives CATSLGTSYNEQFF. The rearrangement uses TRBV28 and TRBJ2-1, with a tentative D call TRBD2 (6 bases). Trimming shortened V by 10 bases and J by 1 base, and 14 bases separated the two germline ends. The CDR3 covers 14 residues. The germline V gene has CDR1 MDHEN and CDR2 SYDVKM.

This chain's CDR3 is CASSHGQAYEQYF. The CDR3 region has the DNA TGTGCCAGCAGCCATGGACAGGCCTACGAGCAGTACTTC. V is TRBV11-2 and J is TRBJ2-7; 7 nucleotides align to TRBD1. The CDR3 is made up of 13 amino acids. Unmatched junction bases numbered 3, after V lost 5 bases and J lost 2 bases. In germline, CDR1 is SGHAT, CDR2 FQNNGV.

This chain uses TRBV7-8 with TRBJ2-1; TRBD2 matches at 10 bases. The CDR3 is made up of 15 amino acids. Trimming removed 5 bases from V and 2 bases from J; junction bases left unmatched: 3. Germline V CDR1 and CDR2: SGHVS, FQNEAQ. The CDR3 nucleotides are TGTGCCAGCAGCACTAGCGGGGCACCCTACAATGAGCAGTTCTTC. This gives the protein CASSTSGAPYNEQFF.

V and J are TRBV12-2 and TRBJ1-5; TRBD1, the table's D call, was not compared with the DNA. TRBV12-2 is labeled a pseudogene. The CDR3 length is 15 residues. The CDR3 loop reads CASRLAGQRNQPQHF. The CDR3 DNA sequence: TGTGCAAGTCGCTTAGCGGGACAGCGCAATCAGCCCCAGCATTTT.

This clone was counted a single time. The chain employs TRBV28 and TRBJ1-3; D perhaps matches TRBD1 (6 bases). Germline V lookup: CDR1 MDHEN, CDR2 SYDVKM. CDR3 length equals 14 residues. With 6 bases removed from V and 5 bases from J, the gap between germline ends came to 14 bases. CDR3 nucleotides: TGTGCCAGCAGCCCTGGACAGACCCGAAACACCATATATTTT. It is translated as CASSPGQTRNTIYF. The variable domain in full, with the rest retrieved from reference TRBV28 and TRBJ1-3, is DVKVTQSSRYLVKRTGEKVFLECVQDMDHENMFWYRQDPGLGLRLIYFSYDVKMKEKGDIPEGYSVSREKKERFSLILESASTNQTSMYLCASSPGQTRNTIYFGEGSWLTVV.

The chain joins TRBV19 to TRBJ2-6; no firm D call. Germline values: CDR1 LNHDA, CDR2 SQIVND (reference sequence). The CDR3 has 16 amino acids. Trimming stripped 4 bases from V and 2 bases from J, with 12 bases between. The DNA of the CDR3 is TGTGCCAGTAGTACACTATCCCCCCCTGGGGCCAACGTCCTGACTTTC. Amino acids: CASSTLSPPGANVLTF.

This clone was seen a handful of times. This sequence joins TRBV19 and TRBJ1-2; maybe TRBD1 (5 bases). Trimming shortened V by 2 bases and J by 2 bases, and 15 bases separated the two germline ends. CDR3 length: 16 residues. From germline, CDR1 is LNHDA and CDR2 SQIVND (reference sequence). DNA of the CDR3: TGTGCCAGTAGTATATACCCAACGGGGGGAAACTATGGCTACACCTTC. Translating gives CASSIYPTGGNYGYTF. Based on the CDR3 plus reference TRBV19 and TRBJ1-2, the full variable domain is DGGITQSPKYLFRKEGQNVTLSCEQNLNHDAMYWYRQDPGQGLRLIYYSQIVNDFQKGDIAEGYSVSREKKESFPLTVTSAQKNPTAFYLCASSIYPTGGNYGYTFGSGTRLTVV.

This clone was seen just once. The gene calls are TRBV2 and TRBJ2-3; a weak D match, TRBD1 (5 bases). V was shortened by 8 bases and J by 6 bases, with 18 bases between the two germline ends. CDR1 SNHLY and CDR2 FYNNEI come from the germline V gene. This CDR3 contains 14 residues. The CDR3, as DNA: TGTGCCAGCGGGGCGTGGCATGGGGCGGATACGCAGTATTTT. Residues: CASGAWHGADTQYF.

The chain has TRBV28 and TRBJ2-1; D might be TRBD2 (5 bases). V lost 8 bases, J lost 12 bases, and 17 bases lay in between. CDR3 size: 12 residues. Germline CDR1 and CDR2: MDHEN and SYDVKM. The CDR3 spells CASASRARGQFF. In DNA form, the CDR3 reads TGTGCCAGCGCTAGCCGGGCTCGGGGGCAGTTCTTC.

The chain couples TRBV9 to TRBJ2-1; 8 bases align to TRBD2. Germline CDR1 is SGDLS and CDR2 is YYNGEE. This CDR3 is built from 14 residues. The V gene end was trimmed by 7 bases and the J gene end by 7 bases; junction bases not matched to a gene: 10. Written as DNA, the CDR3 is TGTGCCAGCGCTCCCTCGGGGGGGGGTAATGAGCAGTTCTTC. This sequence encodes CASAPSGGGNEQFF.

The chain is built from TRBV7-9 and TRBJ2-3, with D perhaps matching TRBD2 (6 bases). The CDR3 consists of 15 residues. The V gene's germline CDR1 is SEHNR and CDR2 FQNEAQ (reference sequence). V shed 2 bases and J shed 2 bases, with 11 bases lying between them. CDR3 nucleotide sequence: TGTGCCAGCAGCTTAACGGGAGCGGTCACAGATACGCAGTATTTT. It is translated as CASSLTGAVTDTQYF.

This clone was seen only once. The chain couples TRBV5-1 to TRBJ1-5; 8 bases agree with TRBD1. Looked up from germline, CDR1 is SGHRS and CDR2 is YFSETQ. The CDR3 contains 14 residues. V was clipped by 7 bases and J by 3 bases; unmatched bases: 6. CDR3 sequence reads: CASSTGALNQPQHF. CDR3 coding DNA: TGCGCCAGCTCGACAGGGGCCCTCAATCAGCCCCAGCATTTT.

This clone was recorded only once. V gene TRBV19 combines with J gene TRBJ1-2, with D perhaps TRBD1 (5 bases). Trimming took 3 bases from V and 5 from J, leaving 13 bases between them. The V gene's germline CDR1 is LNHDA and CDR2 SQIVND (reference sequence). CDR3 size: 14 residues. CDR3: CASSIGRDGYGYTF. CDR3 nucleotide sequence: TGTGCCAGTAGTATCGGGAGGGACGGATATGGCTACACCTTC.

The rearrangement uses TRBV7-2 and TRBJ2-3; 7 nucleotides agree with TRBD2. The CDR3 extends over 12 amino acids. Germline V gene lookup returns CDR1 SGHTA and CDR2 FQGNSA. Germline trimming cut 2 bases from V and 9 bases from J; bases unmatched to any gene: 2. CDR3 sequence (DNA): TGTGCCAGCAGCTTACAGCGGGAAACGCAGTATTTT. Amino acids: CASSLQRETQYF. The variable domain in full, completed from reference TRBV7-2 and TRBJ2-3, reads GAGVSQSPSNKVTEKGKDVELRCDPISGHTALYWYRQSLGQGLEFLIYFQGNSAPDKSGLPSDRFSAERTGGSVSTLTIQRTQQEDSAVYLCASSLQRETQYFGPGTRLTVL.

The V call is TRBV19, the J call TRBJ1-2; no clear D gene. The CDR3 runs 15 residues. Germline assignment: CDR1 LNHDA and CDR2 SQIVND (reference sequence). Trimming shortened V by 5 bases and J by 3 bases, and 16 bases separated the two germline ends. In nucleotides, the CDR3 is TGTGCCAGTAGTCCGCCGGGGATCCCCTACTATGGCTACACCTTC. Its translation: CASSPPGIPYYGYTF.

CDR3 residues: CAWSLETGLNQPQHF. For the CDR3, the DNA is TGTGCCTGGAGCCTCGAGACAGGGCTGAATCAGCCCCAGCATTTT. This rearrangement joins TRBV30 to TRBJ1-5; 7 bases align to TRBD1. This CDR3 has 15 residues. Germline CDR1 reads GTSNPN; CDR2 reads SVGIG (reference sequence). V dropped 3 bases and J dropped 4; count of bases not matched to a gene: 9.